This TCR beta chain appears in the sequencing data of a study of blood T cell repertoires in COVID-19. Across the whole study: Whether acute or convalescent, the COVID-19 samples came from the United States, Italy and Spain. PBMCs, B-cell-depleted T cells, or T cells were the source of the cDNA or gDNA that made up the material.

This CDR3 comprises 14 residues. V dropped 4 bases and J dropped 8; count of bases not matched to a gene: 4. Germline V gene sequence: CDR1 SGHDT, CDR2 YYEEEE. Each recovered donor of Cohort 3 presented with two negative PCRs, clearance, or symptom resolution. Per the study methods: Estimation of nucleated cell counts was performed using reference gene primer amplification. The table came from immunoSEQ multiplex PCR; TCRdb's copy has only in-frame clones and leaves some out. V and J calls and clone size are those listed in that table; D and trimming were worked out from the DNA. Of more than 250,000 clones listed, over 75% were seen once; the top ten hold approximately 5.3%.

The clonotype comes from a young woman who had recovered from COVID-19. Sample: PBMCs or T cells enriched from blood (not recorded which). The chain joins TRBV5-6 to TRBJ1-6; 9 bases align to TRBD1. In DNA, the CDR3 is TGTGCCAGCAGCAAGGACAGGGGCCATTCACCCCTCCACTTT. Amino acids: CASSKDRGHSPLHF. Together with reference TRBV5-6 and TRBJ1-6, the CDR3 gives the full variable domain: DAGVTQSPTHLIKTRGQQVTLRCSPKSGHDTVSWYQQALGQGPQFIFQYYEEEERQRGNFPDRFSGHQFPNYSSELNVNALLLGDSALYLCASSKDRGHSPLHFGNGTRLTVT.